This T cell receptor (beta chain) was documented in a study of T cells after yellow fever vaccination. TCRdb analysed the 5' RACE reads with MiXCR anew, one entry per CDR3 protein. The table records under 200,000 distinct CDR3 sequences, roughly 9.6% of them present only once. CDR3 length equals 12 residues. CDR1 and CDR2 from the germline V gene are MNHEY and SVGEGT. Trimming left V 0 bases short and J 7 bases short, with 6 bases between. V is TRBV6-2 or TRBV6-3 and J is TRBJ1-1; D is uncertain. The receptor's source is a man in his late teens or twenties who received the YFV17D yellow fever vaccine. Material: CD8+ T cells sorted from PBMCs, obtained 15 days after the yellow fever booster vaccination. The CDR3 DNA reads as TGTGCCAGCAGTTACTCCTCGCGTGAAGCTTTCTTT. Translation gives CASSYSSREAFF.